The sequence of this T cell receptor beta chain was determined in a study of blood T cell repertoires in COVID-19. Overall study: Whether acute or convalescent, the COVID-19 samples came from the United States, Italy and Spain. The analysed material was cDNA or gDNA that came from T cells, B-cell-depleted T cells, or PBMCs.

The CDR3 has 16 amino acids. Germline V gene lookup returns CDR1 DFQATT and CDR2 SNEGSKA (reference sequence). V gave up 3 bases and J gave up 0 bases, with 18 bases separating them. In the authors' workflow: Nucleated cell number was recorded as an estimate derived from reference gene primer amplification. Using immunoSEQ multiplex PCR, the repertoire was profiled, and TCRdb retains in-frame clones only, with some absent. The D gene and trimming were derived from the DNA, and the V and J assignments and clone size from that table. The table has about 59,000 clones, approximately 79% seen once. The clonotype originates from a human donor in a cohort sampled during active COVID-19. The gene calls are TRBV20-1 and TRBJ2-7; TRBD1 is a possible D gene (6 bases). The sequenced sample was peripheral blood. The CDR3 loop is CSASGIGDTSSYEQYF. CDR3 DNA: TGCAGTGCTAGTGGGATAGGGGACACGAGCTCCTACGAGCAGTACTTC.